The 14 T cell receptor beta chains in this list originate from one sample, sequenced in a study of blood T cell repertoires in COVID-19. The repertoire was sequenced with immunoSEQ multiplex PCR; TCRdb's copy has only in-frame clones and lacks some. The sample records tens of thousands of clones, 83% being singletons. Sequencing was performed on peripheral blood. The source is a woman older than 75 with acute or convalescent COVID-19.

The rearrangement links TRBV11-3 to TRBJ2-2; no clear D. This CDR3 is built from 14 residues. Germline CDR1 is SGHNT and CDR2 is YENEEA. The V end lost 2 bases, the J end lost 0 bases, and 4 bases lay between the germline ends. The CDR3 loop is CASSLRANTGELFF. The DNA of the CDR3 is TGTGCCAGCAGCTTAAGAGCGAACACCGGGGAGCTGTTTTTT.

The chain has TRBV3-1 (or the pseudogene TRBV3-2) and TRBJ2-1; 12 nucleotides match TRBD2. This CDR3 is 13 amino acids long. Trimming removed 5 bases from V and 7 bases from J; junction bases left unmatched: 0. Germline CDR1 and CDR2: LGHDT and YNNKEL (reference sequence). This chain's CDR3 is CASSGTSGNEQFF. The CDR3 bases are TGTGCCAGCAGCGGGACTAGCGGGAATGAGCAGTTCTTC.

Concerning this clone: Within the sample, other DNA sequences also encode this same CDR3. The chain combines TRBV5-1 with TRBJ2-3; 11 nucleotides align to TRBD1. The CDR3 is 14 residues long. After removal of 4 bases from V and 4 bases from J, the junction contained 2 bases not matched to a gene. CDR1 and CDR2 from the germline V gene are SGHRS and YFSETQ. As DNA, the CDR3 is TGCGCCAGCAGCCCGGGACAGGGGGCAGATACGCAGTATTTT. It codes for CASSPGQGADTQYF.

This chain joins TRBV30 and TRBJ2-5, with D maybe TRBD1 (5 bases). Germline lookup yields CDR1 GTSNPN and CDR2 SVGIG (reference sequence). The CDR3 contains 13 residues. V was clipped by 3 bases and J by 5 bases, with 13 bases between them. CDR3 amino acids: CAWRDSGWETQYF. The CDR3 DNA reads as TGTGCCTGGAGGGATTCAGGGTGGGAGACCCAGTACTTC.

The CDR3 protein is CAISPRTGAYEQYF. The DNA for the CDR3 is TGTGCCATCAGTCCTAGGACAGGGGCCTACGAGCAGTACTTC. J is TRBJ2-7 and V is TRBV10-3, with 9 nucleotides matching TRBD1. The V segment lost 5 bases and the J segment 2 bases; nucleotides outside the gene matches: 4. This CDR3 is 14 amino acids long. Germline V gene data show CDR1 as ENHRY and CDR2 as SYGVKD.

This clone was observed a handful of times. The J gene is TRBJ1-4, the V gene TRBV9; 7 nucleotides agree with TRBD1. Germline V lookup: CDR1 SGDLS, CDR2 YYNGEE. The ends lost 3 bases at V and 7 bases at J; junction bases unmatched: 6. This CDR3 has 14 residues. The CDR3 DNA reads as TGTGCCAGCAGCGCGTCAGGGGACAGTGAAAAACTGTTTTTT. As protein: CASSASGDSEKLFF.

The table lists this clone with a count of one. The chain has TRBV2 and TRBJ1-3; TRBD1 agrees at 7 bases. The CDR3 runs 16 residues. The germline gives CDR1 SNHLY, CDR2 FYNNEI. The V gene end was trimmed by 2 bases and the J gene end by 2 bases; junction bases not matched to a gene: 6. This chain's CDR3 is CASSETGTAPGNTIYF. The CDR3 nucleotides are TGTGCCAGCAGTGAAACCGGGACAGCGCCTGGAAACACCATATATTTT.

This rearrangement joins TRBV5-1 to TRBJ2-1, with 8 bases matching TRBD2. The CDR3 length is 16 residues. Germline lookup yields CDR1 SGHRS and CDR2 YFSETQ. V trimming: 1 base; J trimming: 3 bases; junction bases outside the gene matches: 6. CDR3 in amino acids: CASSLQGSGNYNEQFF. In nucleotides, the CDR3 is TGCGCCAGCAGCTTGCAGGGTAGCGGGAACTACAATGAGCAGTTCTTC.

This sequence joins TRBV12-3 or TRBV12-4 and TRBJ1-1, with D unresolved. Between the trimmed V and J ends, which lost 2 bases and 3 bases, there was a span of 4 bases. CDR3 length: 12 amino acids. The CDR3 here is CASSLRDTEAFF. The CDR3 DNA sequence: TGTGCCAGCAGTTTACGGGACACTGAAGCTTTCTTT.

As for this clone: This sample also contains other DNA sequences that code for the same CDR3. V usage is TRBV5-1 and J usage is TRBJ2-1; 8 bases align to TRBD1. The V gene end was trimmed by 3 bases and the J gene end by 8 bases; junction bases not matched to a gene: 7. CDR1 and CDR2 from the germline V gene are SGHRS and YFSETQ. The CDR3 extends over 14 amino acids. The CDR3 spells CASSSGQGTDEQFF. As DNA, the CDR3 is TGCGCCAGCAGCTCAGGACAGGGCACCGATGAGCAGTTCTTC.

The rearrangement joins TRBV5-4 to TRBJ2-2, with a weak D call TRBD1 (6 bases). The CDR3 loop spans 15 amino acids. CDR1 is SGHNT, CDR2 YYREEE, per germline (reference sequence). Deletions cut 2 bases from V and 5 bases from J, with 13 bases between. The CDR3 reads CASSFRGGITGELFF. As DNA, the CDR3 is TGTGCCAGCAGCTTCAGAGGGGGTATAACCGGGGAGCTGTTTTTT.

The rearrangement joins TRBV7-9 to TRBJ1-1; D possibly corresponds to TRBD1 (5 bases). The CDR3 length is 15 residues. Deletions cut 1 base from V and 5 bases from J, with 14 bases between. Germline V gene data show CDR1 as SEHNR and CDR2 as FQNEAQ (reference sequence). DNA of the CDR3: TGTGCCAGCAGCTTAGTGGGGGGAAGTAAAACTGAAGCTTTCTTT. Amino acid sequence: CASSLVGGSKTEAFF.

V is TRBV24-1 and J is TRBJ2-1; 8 bases map to TRBD1. This CDR3 is built from 14 residues. The ends lost 2 bases at V and 10 bases at J; junction bases unmatched: 6. CDR1 is KGHDR, CDR2 SFDVKD, per germline. CDR3 sequence: CATSDSDRVEEQFF. CDR3 DNA sequence: TGTGCCACCAGTGATTCGGACAGGGTCGAAGAGCAGTTCTTC.

This clone was seen only a few times. V is TRBV7-2 and J is TRBJ1-2; TRBD1 aligns across 9 bases. The CDR3 is 14 amino acids. Trimming removed 2 bases from V and 8 bases from J; junction bases left unmatched: 6. Germline CDR1 is SGHTA and CDR2 is FQGNSA. The CDR3, as DNA: TGTGCCAGCAGCTTATCACAGGGGGCAGGGGGCTACACCTTC. Translated, it gives CASSLSQGAGGYTF.